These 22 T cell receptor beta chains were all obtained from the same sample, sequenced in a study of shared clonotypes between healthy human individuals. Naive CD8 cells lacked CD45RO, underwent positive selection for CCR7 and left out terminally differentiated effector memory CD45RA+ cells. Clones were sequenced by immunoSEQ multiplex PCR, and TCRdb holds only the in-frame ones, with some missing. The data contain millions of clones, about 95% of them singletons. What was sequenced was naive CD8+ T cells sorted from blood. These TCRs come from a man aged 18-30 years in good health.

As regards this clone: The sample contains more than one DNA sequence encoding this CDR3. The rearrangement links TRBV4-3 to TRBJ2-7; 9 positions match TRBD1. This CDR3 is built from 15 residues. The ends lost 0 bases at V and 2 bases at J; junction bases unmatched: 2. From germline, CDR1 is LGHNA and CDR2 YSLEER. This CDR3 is CASSQDRDRAYEQYF. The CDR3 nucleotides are TGCGCCAGCAGCCAAGATAGGGACAGGGCCTACGAGCAGTACTTC.

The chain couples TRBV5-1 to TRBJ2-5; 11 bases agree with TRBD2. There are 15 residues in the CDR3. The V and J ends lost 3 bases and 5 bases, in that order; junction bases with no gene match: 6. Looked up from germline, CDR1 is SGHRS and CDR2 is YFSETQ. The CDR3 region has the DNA TGCGCCAGCAGCTCGACTAGCGGGACAGGGGAGACCCAGTACTTC. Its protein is CASSSTSGTGETQYF.

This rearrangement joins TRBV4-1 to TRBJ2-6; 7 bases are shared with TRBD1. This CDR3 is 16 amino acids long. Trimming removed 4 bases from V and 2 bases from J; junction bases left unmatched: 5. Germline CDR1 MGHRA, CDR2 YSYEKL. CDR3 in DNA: TGCGCCAGCAGCCCCCGACAGGGCGCTGGGGCCAACGTCCTGACTTTC. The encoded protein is CASSPRQGAGANVLTF.

CDR3 sequence: CASSELLAGEYEQYF. DNA of the CDR3: TGTGCCAGCAGCGAATTACTAGCGGGAGAATACGAGCAGTACTTC. The chain combines TRBV2 with TRBJ2-7, with 11 bases matching TRBD2. Germline V gene sequence: CDR1 SNHLY, CDR2 FYNNEI. The CDR3 is 15 amino acids. The V gene end was trimmed by 6 bases and the J gene end by 4 bases; junction bases not matched to a gene: 8. The full variable domain, completed using reference TRBV2 and TRBJ2-7, is EPEVTQTPSHQVTQMGQEVILRCVPISNHLYFYWYRQILGQKVEFLVSFYNNEISEKSEIFDDQFSVERPDGSNFTLKIRSTKLEDSAMYFCASSELLAGEYEQYFGPGTRLTVT.

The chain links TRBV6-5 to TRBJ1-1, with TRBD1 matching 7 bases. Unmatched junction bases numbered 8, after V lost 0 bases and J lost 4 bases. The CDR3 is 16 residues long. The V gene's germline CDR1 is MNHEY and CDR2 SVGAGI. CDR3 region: CASSYSKTGMSTEAFF. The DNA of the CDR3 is TGTGCCAGCAGTTACTCGAAGACAGGGATGAGCACTGAAGCTTTCTTT.

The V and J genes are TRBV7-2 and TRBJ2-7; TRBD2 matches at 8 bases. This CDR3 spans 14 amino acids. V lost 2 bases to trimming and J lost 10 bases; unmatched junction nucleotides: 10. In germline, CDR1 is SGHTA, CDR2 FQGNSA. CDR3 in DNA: TGTGCCAGCAGCTTACGGGACGGGGGGGTGCCTCAGTACTTC. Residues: CASSLRDGGVPQYF. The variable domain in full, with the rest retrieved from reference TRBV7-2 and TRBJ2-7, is GAGVSQSPSNKVTEKGKDVELRCDPISGHTALYWYRQSLGQGLEFLIYFQGNSAPDKSGLPSDRFSAERTGGSVSTLTIQRTQQEDSAVYLCASSLRDGGVPQYFGPGTRLTVT.

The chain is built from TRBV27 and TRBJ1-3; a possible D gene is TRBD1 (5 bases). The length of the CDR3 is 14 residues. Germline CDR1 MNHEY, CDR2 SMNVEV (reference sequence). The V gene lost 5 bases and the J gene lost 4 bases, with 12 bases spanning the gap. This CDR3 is CASSPLRDGNTIYF. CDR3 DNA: TGTGCCAGCAGTCCCCTCAGGGACGGAAACACCATATATTTT.

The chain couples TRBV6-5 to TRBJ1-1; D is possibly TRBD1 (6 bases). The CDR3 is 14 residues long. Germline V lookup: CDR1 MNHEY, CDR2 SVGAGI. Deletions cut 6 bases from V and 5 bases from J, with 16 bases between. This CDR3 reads CASRSGTSGTEAFF. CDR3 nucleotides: TGTGCCAGCAGATCCGGGACATCGGGAACTGAAGCTTTCTTT.

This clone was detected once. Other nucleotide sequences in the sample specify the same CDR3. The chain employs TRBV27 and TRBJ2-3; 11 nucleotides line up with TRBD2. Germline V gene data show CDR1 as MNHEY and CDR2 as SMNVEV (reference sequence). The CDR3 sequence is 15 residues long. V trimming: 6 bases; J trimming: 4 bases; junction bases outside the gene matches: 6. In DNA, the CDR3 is TGTGCCAGCAGCTCCCTAGCGGGGGGATCAGATACGCAGTATTTT. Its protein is CASSSLAGGSDTQYF.

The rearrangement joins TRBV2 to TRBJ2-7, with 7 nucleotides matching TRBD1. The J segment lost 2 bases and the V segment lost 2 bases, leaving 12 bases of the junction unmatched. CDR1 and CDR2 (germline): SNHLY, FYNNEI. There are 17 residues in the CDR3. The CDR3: CASSEYTGALLAYEQYF. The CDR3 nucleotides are TGTGCCAGCAGTGAATATACAGGGGCTCTTTTGGCCTACGAGCAGTACTTC.

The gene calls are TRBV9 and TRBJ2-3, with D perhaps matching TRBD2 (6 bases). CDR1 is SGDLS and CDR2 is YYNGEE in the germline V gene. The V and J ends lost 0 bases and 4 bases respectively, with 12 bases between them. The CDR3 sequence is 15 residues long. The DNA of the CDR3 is TGTGCCAGCAGCGTAGCGGGAGACGGGGCAGATACGCAGTATTTT. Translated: CASSVAGDGADTQYF.

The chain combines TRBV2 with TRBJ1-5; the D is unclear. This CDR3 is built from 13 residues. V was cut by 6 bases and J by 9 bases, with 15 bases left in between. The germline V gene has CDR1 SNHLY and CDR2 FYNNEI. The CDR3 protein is CASREIPAGPQHF. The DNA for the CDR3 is TGTGCCAGCAGGGAAATCCCCGCGGGGCCCCAGCATTTT.

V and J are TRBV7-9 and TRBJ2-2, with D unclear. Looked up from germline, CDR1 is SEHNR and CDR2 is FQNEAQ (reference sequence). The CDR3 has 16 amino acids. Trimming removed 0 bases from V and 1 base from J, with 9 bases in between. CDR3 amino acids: CASSLAGLENTGELFF. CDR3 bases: TGTGCCAGCAGCTTAGCCGGTTTAGAGAACACCGGGGAGCTGTTTTTT.

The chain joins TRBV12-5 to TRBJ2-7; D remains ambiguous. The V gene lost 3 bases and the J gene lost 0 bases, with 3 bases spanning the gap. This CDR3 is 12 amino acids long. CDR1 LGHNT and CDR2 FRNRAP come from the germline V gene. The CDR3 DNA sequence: TGTGCTAGTGGTTTCCCCTCCTACGAGCAGTACTTC. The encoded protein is CASGFPSYEQYF.

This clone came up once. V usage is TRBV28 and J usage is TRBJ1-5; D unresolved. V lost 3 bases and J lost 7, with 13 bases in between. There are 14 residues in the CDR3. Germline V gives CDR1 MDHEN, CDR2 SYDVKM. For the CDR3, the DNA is TGTGCCAGCAGTTTTTTTGGGAGAGAGCAGCCCCAGCATTTT. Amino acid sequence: CASSFFGREQPQHF.

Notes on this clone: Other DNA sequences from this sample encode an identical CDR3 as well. The CDR3 protein is CASSLASGEQYF. CDR3 bases: TGTGCCAGCAGCCTTGCAAGTGGCGAGCAGTACTTC. This chain connects TRBV5-4 to TRBJ2-7; D is unclear. The CDR3 spans 12 residues. Germline CDR1 and CDR2: SGHNT and YYREEE (reference sequence). Trimming cost V 4 bases and J 6 bases, with 11 bases left between them. The full variable domain, its missing parts supplied by reference TRBV5-4 and TRBJ2-7, is ETGVTQSPTHLIKTRGQQVTLRCSSQSGHNTVSWYQQALGQGPQFIFQYYREEENGRGNFPPRFSGLQFPNYSSELNVNALELDDSALYLCASSLASGEQYFGPGTRLTVT.

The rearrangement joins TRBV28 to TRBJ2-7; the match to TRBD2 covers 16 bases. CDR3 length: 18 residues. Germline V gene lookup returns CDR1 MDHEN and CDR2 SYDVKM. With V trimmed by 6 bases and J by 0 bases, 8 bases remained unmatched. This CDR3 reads CASSSGLAGGYSSYEQYF. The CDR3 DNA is TGTGCCAGCAGCTCGGGACTAGCGGGGGGGTACAGCTCCTACGAGCAGTACTTC.

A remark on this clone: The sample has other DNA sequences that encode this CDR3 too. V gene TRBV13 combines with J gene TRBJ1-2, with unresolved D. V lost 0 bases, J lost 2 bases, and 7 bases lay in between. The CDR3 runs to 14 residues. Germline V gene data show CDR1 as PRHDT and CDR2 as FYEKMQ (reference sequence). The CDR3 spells CASSLGDGNYGYTF. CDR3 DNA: TGTGCCAGCAGCTTAGGGGACGGAAACTATGGCTACACCTTC. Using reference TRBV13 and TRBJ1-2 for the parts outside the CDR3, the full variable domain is AAGVIQSPRHLIKEKRETATLKCYPIPRHDTVYWYQQGPGQDPQFLISFYEKMQSDKGSIPDRFSAQQFSDYHSELNMSSLELGDSALYFCASSLGDGNYGYTFGSGTRLTVV.

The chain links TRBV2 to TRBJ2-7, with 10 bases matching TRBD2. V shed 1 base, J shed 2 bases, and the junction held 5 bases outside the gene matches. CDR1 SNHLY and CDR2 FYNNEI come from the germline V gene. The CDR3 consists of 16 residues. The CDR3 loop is CASSEVASGGPYEQYF. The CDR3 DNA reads TGTGCCAGCAGTGAAGTAGCTAGCGGGGGTCCCTACGAGCAGTACTTC.

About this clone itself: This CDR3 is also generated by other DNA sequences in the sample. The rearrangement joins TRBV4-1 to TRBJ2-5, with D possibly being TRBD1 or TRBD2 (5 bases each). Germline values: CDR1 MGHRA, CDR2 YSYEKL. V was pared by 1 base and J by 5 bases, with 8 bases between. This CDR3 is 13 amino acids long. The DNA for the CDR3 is TGCGCCAGCAGCCAAGGGGGACGGGAGACCCAGTACTTC. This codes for CASSQGGRETQYF.

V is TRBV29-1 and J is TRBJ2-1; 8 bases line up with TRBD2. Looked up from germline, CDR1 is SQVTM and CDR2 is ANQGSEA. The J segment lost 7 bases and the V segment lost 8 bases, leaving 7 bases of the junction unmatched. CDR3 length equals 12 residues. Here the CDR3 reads CSLLGGVNEQFF. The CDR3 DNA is TGCAGCCTTCTCGGGGGGGTGAATGAGCAGTTCTTC.

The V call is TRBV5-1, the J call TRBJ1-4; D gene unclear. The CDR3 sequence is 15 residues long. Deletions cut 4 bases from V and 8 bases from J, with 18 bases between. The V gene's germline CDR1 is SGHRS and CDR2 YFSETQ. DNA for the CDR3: TGCGCCAGCAGCCCCCTGACATTTGGGGAAGAAAAACTGTTTTTT. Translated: CASSPLTFGEEKLFF. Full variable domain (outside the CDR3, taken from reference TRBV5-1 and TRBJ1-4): KAGVTQTPRYLIKTRGQQVTLSCSPISGHRSVSWYQQTPGQGLQFLFEYFSETQRNKGNFPGRFSGRQFSNSRSEMNVSTLELGDSALYLCASSPLTFGEEKLFFGSGTQLSVL.